This passage covers 16 T cell receptor beta chains from one sample sequenced in a study of OX40 agonist ivuxolimab in advanced cancers. Repertoires were generated with immunoSEQ multiplex PCR, while TCRdb's copy carries only in-frame clones and drops some. Of fewer than 85,000 clones in the sample, approximately 83% were seen once. The material was CD4+ or CD8+ T cells sorted from blood, obtained in a trial of the OX40 agonist ivuxolimab. The origin of the receptors is an adult with an advanced solid tumor such as melanoma, head and neck, liver or kidney cancer.

The rearrangement joins TRBV5-1 to TRBJ2-1; D is unclear. V lost 0 bases to trimming and J lost 6 bases, with 7 bases between them. Per germline, CDR1 SGHRS and CDR2 YFSETQ. The CDR3 spans 13 residues. As DNA, the CDR3 is TGCGCCAGCAGCTTGGATGTAGGCAATGAGCAGTTCTTC. It codes for CASSLDVGNEQFF.

The chain uses TRBV4-1 and TRBJ2-7; D perhaps matches TRBD2 (5 bases). Germline V lookup: CDR1 MGHRA, CDR2 YSYEKL. CDR3 size: 18 residues. Trimming cost V 1 base and J 3 bases, with 22 bases left between them. The CDR3 nucleotides are TGCGCCAGCAGCCAAGGGGCATTTATGTCTCGGGGAATCTACGAGCAGTACTTC. It translates to CASSQGAFMSRGIYEQYF.

This chain connects TRBV7-6 to TRBJ1-3; D call uncertain. The CDR3 length is 15 residues. V lost 4 bases and J lost 1, with 11 bases in between. Looked up from germline, CDR1 is SGHVS and CDR2 is FNYEAQ. DNA of the CDR3: TGTGCCAGCAGCTCGGACGGCTCTTCTGGAAACACCATATATTTT. Encoded protein: CASSSDGSSGNTIYF.

The V gene is TRBV11-2, the J gene TRBJ2-1; D is unresolved. Trimming took off 3 bases at V and 7 bases at J, with 10 bases between the two ends. The CDR3 has 13 residues. Germline V gene data show CDR1 as SGHAT and CDR2 as FQNNGV. The CDR3: CASSFTSVNEQFF. In DNA form, the CDR3 reads TGTGCCAGCAGCTTCACCTCGGTGAATGAGCAGTTCTTC. Full variable domain (rest looked up from reference TRBV11-2 and TRBJ2-1): EAGVAQSPRYKIIEKRQSVAFWCNPISGHATLYWYQQILGQGPKLLIQFQNNGVVDDSQLPKDRFSAERLKGVDSTLKIQPAKLEDSAVYLCASSFTSVNEQFFGPGTRLTVL.

V and J are TRBV15 and TRBJ2-7; 8 nucleotides line up with TRBD1. The CDR3 runs 15 residues. After removal of 2 bases from V and 6 bases from J, the junction contained 9 bases not matched to a gene. The germline CDR1 and CDR2 sequences are LNHNV and YYDKDF (reference sequence). CDR3 residues: CATSRRGRGPSEQYF. The CDR3 DNA reads TGTGCCACCAGCAGAAGGGGCAGGGGGCCCTCCGAGCAGTACTTC.

The chain links TRBV29-1 to TRBJ1-2; 9 bases map to TRBD1. Germline V lookup: CDR1 SQVTM, CDR2 ANQGSEA. After removal of 6 bases from V and 8 bases from J, the junction contained 7 bases not matched to a gene. The length of the CDR3 is 12 residues. The CDR3 DNA is TGCAGCGTGGGACAGGGACGTTTCGGCTACACCTTC. Translating it yields CSVGQGRFGYTF.

The chain links TRBV5-6 to TRBJ1-1; D is ambiguous. Germline V lookup: CDR1 SGHDT, CDR2 YYEEEE. V was cut by 4 bases and J by 0 bases, with 7 bases left in between. This CDR3 contains 13 residues. The CDR3 coding sequence is TGTGCCAGCAGCGCGGGGTTGAACACTGAAGCTTTCTTT. Its protein product is CASSAGLNTEAFF.

The chain has TRBV5-8 and TRBJ2-1, with D perhaps matching TRBD2 (7 bases). The CDR3 contains 16 residues. V shed 5 bases and J shed 2 bases, with 17 bases lying between them. Germline V CDR1 and CDR2: SGHTS, YDEGEE. CDR3 DNA: TGTGCCAGCAGACTGGGGGCACGGGGGGCCTACAATGAGCAGTTCTTC. The encoded protein is CASRLGARGAYNEQFF.

The chain joins TRBV7-2 to TRBJ2-7, with 11 bases lining up with TRBD1. The CDR3 spans 14 residues. V shed 4 bases, J shed 2 bases, and the junction held 1 base outside the gene matches. Germline V gene sequence: CDR1 SGHTA, CDR2 FQGNSA. CDR3 loop: CASSSGQGAYEQYF. The DNA for the CDR3 is TGTGCCAGCAGCTCGGGACAGGGGGCCTACGAGCAGTACTTC.

This clone has a handful of counts. The rearrangement joins TRBV5-8 to TRBJ1-2, with TRBD1 as a possible D gene (5 bases). Germline V gene data show CDR1 as SGHTS and CDR2 as YDEGEE. V was cut by 3 bases and J by 4 bases, with 13 bases left in between. There are 14 residues in the CDR3. CDR3 sequence: CASSWSGGSYGYTF. CDR3 nucleotides: TGTGCCAGCAGCTGGTCCGGGGGAAGCTATGGCTACACCTTC. Full variable domain (remainder filled in from reference TRBV5-8 and TRBJ1-2): EAGVTQSPTHLIKTRGQQATLRCSPISGHTSVYWYQQALGLGLQFLLWYDEGEERNRGNFPPRFSGRQFPNYSSELNVNALELEDSALYLCASSWSGGSYGYTFGSGTRLTVV.

The genes are TRBV7-9 and TRBJ2-5; 9 nucleotides align to TRBD1. The V gene end was trimmed by 6 bases and the J gene end by 3 bases; junction bases not matched to a gene: 5. The germline CDR1 and CDR2 sequences are SEHNR and FQNEAQ (reference sequence). The CDR3 sequence is 14 residues long. CDR3 amino acids: CASRSGTGKETQYF. CDR3 bases: TGTGCCAGCAGATCCGGGACAGGGAAAGAGACCCAGTACTTC. Together with reference TRBV7-9 and TRBJ2-5, the CDR3 gives the full variable domain: DTGVSQNPRHKITKRGQNVTFRCDPISEHNRLYWYRQTLGQGPEFLTYFQNEAQLEKSRLLSDRFSAERPKGSFSTLEIQRTEQGDSAMYLCASRSGTGKETQYFGPGTRLLVL.

The genes are TRBV5-1 and TRBJ2-1; TRBD1 or TRBD2 may be the D gene (5 bases each). The CDR3 contains 15 residues. V was cut by 1 base and J by 5 bases, with 13 bases left in between. Germline V gives CDR1 SGHRS, CDR2 YFSETQ. The CDR3 sequence is CASSLLGDGNNEQFF. In DNA, the CDR3 is TGCGCCAGCAGCTTGTTGGGGGACGGAAACAATGAGCAGTTCTTC.

The V gene is TRBV9, the J gene TRBJ2-3; the D is unclear. This CDR3 has 15 amino acids. Per germline, CDR1 SGDLS and CDR2 YYNGEE. Trimming cost V 0 bases and J 4 bases, with 12 bases left between them. DNA of the CDR3: TGTGCCAGCAGCGTAGGCCCAAGCGTCCCAGATACGCAGTATTTT. It translates to CASSVGPSVPDTQYF. The full variable domain, in which reference TRBV9 and TRBJ2-3 provide the parts outside the CDR3, is DSGVTQTPKHLITATGQRVTLRCSPRSGDLSVYWYQQSLDQGLQFLIQYYNGEERAKGNILERFSAQQFPDLHSELNLSSLELGDSALYFCASSVGPSVPDTQYFGPGTRLTVL.

V and J are TRBV5-1 and TRBJ2-7; no clear D. CDR1 SGHRS and CDR2 YFSETQ come from the germline V gene. The length of the CDR3 is 17 residues. Trimming removed 4 bases at V and 2 bases at J, with 22 bases between. In DNA, the CDR3 is TGCGCCAGCAGCCTACAACTCGCCGCCGGGCCCCCCTACGAGCAGTACTTC. Translated, it gives CASSLQLAAGPPYEQYF.

This clone has a single count. V is TRBV21-1 and J is TRBJ2-3. TRBV21-1 is shown as a pseudogene. The CDR3 has 13 residues. The CDR3 region has the DNA TGTGCCAGCAGCAAATGGGTCAGAGATACGCAGTATTTT. Its translation: CASSKWVRDTQYF.

This clone was detected only a few times. This rearrangement joins TRBV30 to TRBJ2-2; 11 bases are shared with TRBD2. Germline V gene sequence: CDR1 GTSNPN, CDR2 SVGIG (reference sequence). J gave up 7 bases and V 2 bases, and 3 bases lay outside the gene matches. The CDR3 is made up of 14 amino acids. This CDR3 reads CAWSKGLAVGELFF. In DNA form, the CDR3 reads TGTGCCTGGAGTAAGGGACTAGCGGTCGGGGAGCTGTTTTTT.